The present T cell receptor (beta chain) was sequenced within a study of cytomegalovirus exposure and HLA in healthy donors. Findings and caveats of the study: In a later analysis, TCR association rates varied by HLA locus: DRB1 most, HLA-C fewest. Later analysis demonstrated an association between a missense DCLRE1C variant and TCR beta V- and J-gene trimming. Per a later analysis, approximately 16,000 TCR beta sequences showed association with HLA alleles at 0.05 false discovery rate.

V lost 0 bases to trimming and J lost 9 bases, with 6 bases between them. This CDR3 spans 10 amino acids. CDR1 DFQATT and CDR2 SNEGSKA come from the germline V gene (reference sequence). With regard to this clone: What it recognizes is unknown.

The PCR ran on 60 Vbeta and 13 Jbeta primers. The repertoire was sequenced with immunoSEQ multiplex PCR; TCRdb's copy has only in-frame clones and lacks some. The sample has under 150,000 clones, approximately 80% seen once; the top ten hold about 11%. The receptor was derived from a male donor in good health and CMV-seropositive. The chain is built from TRBV20-1 and TRBJ2-7; TRBD2 is a possible D gene (5 bases). The sample consisted of PBMCs. CDR3 nucleotides: TGCAGTGCTAGAGATGAGGGGCAGTACTTC. This translates into CSARDEGQYF.